What follows are 18 T cell receptor beta chains derived from one specimen sequenced in a study of regulatory T cells in long-lasting Graves disease. The sample's time point: persistent/refractory GD, antithyroid drugs over 5 years with positive TRAb. Preparation of the TCR library used RNA extracted from PBMCs. Arm-PCR of CDR3 regions with iRepertoire HTBI primers generated TCR beta libraries. A single record per CDR3 protein comes from TCRdb applying MiXCR to the multiplex PCR reads. The profile shows fewer than 600,000 distinct CDR3 sequences, 20% to 25% of them singletons. Sequencing was performed on peripheral blood mononuclear cells (PBMCs), taken when the disease was refractory, from a patient treated with antithyroid drugs. The receptors stem from a female donor with Graves disease.

This clonotype was found a few times. The V call is TRBV6-1, the J call TRBJ2-7; perhaps D is TRBD1 or TRBD2 (6 bases each). Germline V gene lookup returns CDR1 MNHNS and CDR2 SASEGT. V was clipped by 5 bases and J by 5 bases, with 10 bases between them. CDR3 size: 12 residues. CDR3 amino acids: CASSRGVDEQYF. CDR3 nucleotide sequence: TGTGCCAGCAGTAGGGGGGTGGACGAGCAGTACTTC.

The V call is TRBV29-1, the J call TRBJ2-2; D perhaps matches TRBD1 (6 bases). V lost 5 bases to trimming and J lost 4 bases, with 11 bases between them. Per germline, CDR1 SQVTM and CDR2 ANQGSEA. The CDR3 consists of 13 residues. The CDR3 bases are TGCAGCGTTATCGAAGGGGGCACCGGGGAGCTGTTTTTT. This sequence encodes CSVIEGGTGELFF.

Details on this clonotype: Since a much larger clone is just one base distant, this may be a read error. No conserved phenylalanine or tryptophan ends this CDR3, so it is likely a read error. The chain employs TRBV11-2 and TRBJ2-4, with unresolved D. With 5 bases removed from V and 0 bases from J, the gap between germline ends came to 14 bases. Germline CDR1 reads SGHAT; CDR2 reads FQNNGV. The CDR3 spans 16 residues. For the CDR3, the DNA is TGTGCCAGCAGCCAGGTTAGGACGGTAGCCAAAAACATTCAGTACCTC. This gives the protein CASSQVRTVAKNIQYL.

This clonotype was observed many times. V and J are TRBV28 and TRBJ2-2; no definite D call. The CDR3 has 12 residues. The germline CDR1 and CDR2 sequences are MDHEN and SYDVKM. Trimming pared 6 bases from V and 2 bases from J, leaving 4 bases between. CDR3 nucleotides: TGTGCCAGCAGCGGTAACACCGGGGAGCTGTTTTTT. Translating gives CASSGNTGELFF.

V gene TRBV5-6 combines with J gene TRBJ1-4, with unresolved D. Between the trimmed V and J ends, which lost 2 bases and 8 bases, there was a span of 10 bases. CDR1 and CDR2 from the germline V gene are SGHDT and YYEEEE. This CDR3 region has 13 residues. The CDR3 coding sequence is TGTGCCAGCAGCTTAACTTCAGGCGAAAAACTGTTTTTT. Its translation is CASSLTSGEKLFF.

The gene calls are TRBV24-1 and TRBJ2-2, with 8 bases matching TRBD2. From germline, CDR1 is KGHDR and CDR2 SFDVKD. Trimming at V came to 4 bases and at J to 1 base, leaving 4 bases not matched to a gene. The CDR3 runs 16 residues. The CDR3 loop reads CATSDPSGQNTGELFF. In nucleotides, the CDR3 is TGTGCCACCAGTGACCCTAGCGGGCAGAACACCGGGGAGCTGTTTTTT.

This clonotype has just a few counts. The chain carries TRBV20-1 and TRBJ2-7; 10 nucleotides line up with TRBD1. This CDR3 comprises 15 residues. The V gene end was trimmed by 3 bases and the J gene end by 12 bases; junction bases not matched to a gene: 17. Germline assignment: CDR1 DFQATT and CDR2 SNEGSKA (reference sequence). CDR3 sequence (DNA): TGCAGTGCTAGTGGCACCGGGACAGGGGTAGAAGAGTCGTACTTC. The encoded protein is CSASGTGTGVEESYF.

The chain recombines TRBV7-8 with TRBJ2-1, with D hard to call. CDR1 is SGHVS, CDR2 FQNEAQ, per germline. The CDR3 spans 17 residues. V lost 0 bases and J lost 4, with 16 bases in between. The CDR3 sequence is CASSLAVDQNIYNEQFF. The CDR3 DNA reads as TGTGCCAGCAGCTTAGCGGTGGACCAAAATATTTACAATGAGCAGTTCTTC.

This clonotype was seen a handful of times. This sequence joins TRBV7-9 and TRBJ2-7, with 9 positions matching TRBD2. J gave up 5 bases and V 4 bases, and 9 bases lay outside the gene matches. This CDR3 has 15 residues. The V gene's germline CDR1 is SEHNR and CDR2 FQNEAQ (reference sequence). The CDR3 DNA sequence: TGTGCCAGCAGCTCACAGACGGGACTAGCAGACGAGCAGTACTTC. As protein: CASSSQTGLADEQYF.

As regards this clonotype: This clone may be a read error of a much larger clone one base away. The CDR3 carries no conserved terminal phenylalanine or tryptophan, so it likely arises from a read error. The V and J genes are TRBV7-2 and TRBJ2-7; D is unclear. V lost 2 bases, J lost 6 bases, and 5 bases lay in between. This CDR3 is built from 11 residues. Germline-derived CDR1 and CDR2 are SGHTA and FQGNSA. The CDR3 DNA is TGTGCCAGCAGCTTACTTGCCGAGCAGTACTTA. As protein: CASSLLAEQYL.

There are many counts of this clonotype. This sequence joins TRBV12-3 or TRBV12-4 and TRBJ1-1; D is undetermined. This CDR3 has 14 residues. Deletions cut 6 bases from V and 0 bases from J, with 11 bases between. CDR3 sequence reads: CASSPQMLNTEAFF. CDR3 coding DNA: TGTGCCAGCAGCCCACAGATGTTGAACACTGAAGCTTTCTTT.

This clonotype was counted a few times. This sequence joins TRBV28 and TRBJ2-7; 8 bases fit TRBD2. The CDR3 consists of 15 residues. Trimming removed 7 bases from V and 6 bases from J; junction bases left unmatched: 14. Germline V gene lookup returns CDR1 MDHEN and CDR2 SYDVKM. CDR3 sequence: CASIPGGGDPGEQYF. The CDR3 region has the DNA TGTGCCAGCATTCCCGGGGGGGGTGACCCTGGCGAGCAGTACTTC.

This clonotype was picked up a small number of times. V gene TRBV6-2 or TRBV6-3 combines with J gene TRBJ2-5, with TRBD1 matching over 8 bases. Trimming took 6 bases from V and 2 from J; bases not matched to a gene: 5. The CDR3 extends over 14 amino acids. Germline CDR1 and CDR2: MNHEY and SVGEGT. Here the CDR3 DNA reads TGTGCCAGCAGACGTACAGGGGGGCAAGAGACCCAGTACTTC. This encodes CASRRTGGQETQYF.

This clonotype came up many times. This chain connects TRBV6-5 to TRBJ2-7; D not resolved. The germline CDR1 and CDR2 sequences are MNHEY and SVGAGI. The CDR3 has 13 residues. V gave up 0 bases and J gave up 5 bases, with 8 bases separating them. The DNA for the CDR3 is TGTGCCAGCAGTTACTCCGCGTGGCACGAGCAGTACTTC. Protein product: CASSYSAWHEQYF.

This clonotype was seen ten or more times. This chain links TRBV6-1 with TRBJ2-7, with a tentative D call TRBD2 (5 bases). This CDR3 has 12 amino acids. Per the germline V gene, CDR1 is MNHNS and CDR2 is SASEGT. V was cut by 6 bases and J by 1 base, with 7 bases left in between. The CDR3 protein is CASRLVSYEQYF. In DNA form, the CDR3 reads TGTGCCAGCAGACTAGTATCCTACGAGCAGTACTTC.

The rearrangement uses TRBV6-5 and TRBJ1-1, with 7 bases aligning to TRBD1. The V and J ends lost 2 bases and 2 bases, in that order; junction bases with no gene match: 5. CDR1 and CDR2 from the germline V gene are MNHEY and SVGAGI. There are 15 residues in the CDR3. The CDR3 sequence: CASSYGTVGNTEAFF. As DNA, the CDR3 is TGTGCCAGCAGTTACGGGACAGTGGGAAACACTGAAGCTTTCTTT.

This clonotype was detected ten times or more. This chain connects TRBV12-3 or TRBV12-4 to TRBJ1-4; possibly TRBD1 for D (6 bases). The CDR3 covers 16 residues. V dropped 6 bases and J dropped 0 bases, with 14 bases sitting between them. DNA of the CDR3: TGTGCCAGCAGCCCCGGGGGCCAACCAACTAATGAAAAACTGTTTTTT. Its protein product is CASSPGGQPTNEKLFF.

This clonotype has only a few counts. The chain employs TRBV4-3 and TRBJ1-2; 8 nucleotides align to TRBD1. V gave up 1 base and J gave up 4 bases; unmatched junction bases: 5. The CDR3 covers 15 residues. CDR1 and CDR2 (germline): LGHNA, YSLEER. For the CDR3, the DNA is TGCGCCAGCAGCCAAGGGACCGGGACAGGCTATGGCTACACCTTC. The encoded protein is CASSQGTGTGYGYTF.